Shown below are 14 T cell receptor beta chains from a single sample sequenced in a study of T-cell memory formation after mild COVID-19. MiXCR, applied by TCRdb to the 5' RACE reads, yields one record per CDR3 protein. This table holds fewer than 200,000 distinct CDR3 sequences, 13% found once. The sample taken for sequencing was PBMCs or a T cell subset sorted from them (not recorded which). The receptors derive from a man aged 18 to 29 who had mild COVID-19 (a few samples of this study predate the infection). Cell type and time point are not known.

The rearrangement uses TRBV15 and TRBJ2-2, with 10 bases lining up with TRBD1. V shed 3 bases and J 5 bases; nucleotides not matched to a gene: 6. Looked up from germline, CDR1 is LNHNV and CDR2 is YYDKDF (reference sequence). The CDR3 totals 16 residues. The CDR3 spells CATSREPGQGTGELFF. The CDR3 DNA reads as TGTGCCACCAGCAGGGAACCGGGACAGGGGACCGGGGAGCTGTTTTTT.

The sample holds a few counts of this clonotype. CDR3 loop: CASSQSGADTQYF. The CDR3 nucleotides are TGTGCCAGCAGCCAGAGCGGGGCAGATACGCAGTATTTT. This chain links TRBV7-9 with TRBJ2-3; TRBD2 matches 7 bases. The length of the CDR3 is 13 residues. The V gene's germline CDR1 is SEHNR and CDR2 FQNEAQ (reference sequence). V gave up 5 bases and J gave up 4 bases; unmatched junction bases: 3.

There are a few counts of this clonotype. This sequence joins TRBV10-3 and TRBJ1-3; possibly TRBD1 for D (5 bases). The ends were cut back, 7 bases at V and 0 bases at J, with 10 bases in the middle. The germline V gene has CDR1 ENHRY and CDR2 SYGVKD. There are 14 residues in the CDR3. In DNA form, the CDR3 reads TGTGCCATCACAGGGTCCTCCTCTGGAAACACCATATATTTT. This codes for CAITGSSSGNTIYF.

The chain recombines TRBV18 with TRBJ1-2; D call uncertain. The CDR3 runs to 13 residues. V was shortened by 6 bases and J by 6 bases, with 14 bases between the two germline ends. Per the germline V gene, CDR1 is KGHSH and CDR2 is LQKENI. The CDR3 DNA reads TGTGCCAGCTCCAAAGGGCAGGATCATGGCTACACCTTC. Its translation is CASSKGQDHGYTF.

In this sample, this clonotype turned up a few times. V usage is TRBV20-1 and J usage is TRBJ1-2; D gene uncertain. The ends were cut back, 6 bases at V and 4 bases at J, with 12 bases in the middle. Per the germline V gene, CDR1 is DFQATT and CDR2 is SNEGSKA (reference sequence). This CDR3 comprises 12 residues. The CDR3 nucleotides read TGCAGTGCCTTAGAAGGCCCCTATGGCTACACCTTC. Protein product: CSALEGPYGYTF.

This clonotype turned up a few times. This rearrangement joins TRBV5-1 to TRBJ2-3, with unresolved D. Trimming stripped 4 bases from V and 6 bases from J, with 18 bases between. This CDR3 comprises 15 residues. Germline loops: CDR1 SGHRS, CDR2 YFSETQ. The CDR3: CASSLDGLTVDTQYF. In DNA, the CDR3 is TGCGCCAGCAGCCTGGACGGTCTCACCGTGGATACGCAGTATTTT.

This rearrangement joins TRBV12-3 or TRBV12-4 to TRBJ2-7; the D is unclear. V gave up 5 bases and J gave up 3 bases, with 8 bases separating them. The CDR3 contains 12 residues. The CDR3 sequence: CASSVGFYEQYF. Written as DNA, the CDR3 is TGTGCCAGCAGTGTGGGGTTCTACGAGCAGTACTTC.

This clonotype was counted at least ten times. V and J are TRBV11-1 and TRBJ2-2; D is possibly TRBD1 (6 bases). This CDR3 contains 14 residues. The germline gives CDR1 SGHAT, CDR2 FQDESV (reference sequence). V lost 2 bases, J lost 7 bases, and 11 bases lay in between. For the CDR3, the DNA is TGTGCCAGCAGCTTATTCCGACAGGACGGGGAGCTGTTTTTT. It specifies CASSLFRQDGELFF. The complete variable domain, with remaining parts taken from reference TRBV11-1 and TRBJ2-2, reads EAEVAQSPRYKITEKSQAVAFWCDPISGHATLYWYRQILGQGPELLVQFQDESVVDDSQLPKDRFSAERLKGVDSTLKIQPAELGDSAMYLCASSLFRQDGELFFGEGSRLTVL.

This clonotype occurred a few times. This chain links TRBV20-1 with TRBJ2-1; 10 positions agree with TRBD2. This CDR3 is built from 16 residues. Germline lookup yields CDR1 DFQATT and CDR2 SNEGSKA (reference sequence). J was trimmed by 4 bases and V by 0 bases; bases with no gene match: 6. As DNA, the CDR3 is TGCAGTGCTAGAGACCAGCGGGGGGGCCCTTACAATGAGCAGTTCTTC. This translates into CSARDQRGGPYNEQFF.

This clonotype occurred a few times. The rearrangement uses TRBV6-2 or TRBV6-3 and TRBJ2-5; D perhaps matches TRBD1 (6 bases). Trimming took 6 bases from V and 5 from J, leaving 28 bases between them. CDR1 is MNHEY and CDR2 is SVGEGT in the germline V gene. The length of the CDR3 is 18 residues. The CDR3, as DNA: TGTGCCAGCAGCGGACGGCCCAGGGGTTATGTCCAGGGGGAGACCCAGTACTTC. Translation gives CASSGRPRGYVQGETQYF.

The V gene is TRBV10-3, the J gene TRBJ1-3; D gene uncertain. Trimming took 4 bases from V and 8 from J, leaving 6 bases between them. This CDR3 is 11 amino acids long. Looked up from germline, CDR1 is ENHRY and CDR2 is SYGVKD. CDR3 in DNA: TGTGCCATCAGTGGCGGTTACACCATATATTTT. It specifies CAISGGYTIYF.

The chain couples TRBV6-6 to TRBJ1-6; 9 bases are a match to TRBD1. J gave up 10 bases and V 6 bases, and 4 bases lay outside the gene matches. This CDR3 region has 13 residues. Looked up from germline, CDR1 is MNHNY and CDR2 is SVGAGI (reference sequence). This chain's CDR3 is CASRGQGTSPLHF. In DNA, the CDR3 is TGTGCCAGCAGGGGACAGGGTACCTCACCCCTCCACTTT.

The chain recombines TRBV5-1 with TRBJ2-5, with TRBD2 identical over 13 bases. The trim removed 4 bases at V and 4 bases at J, leaving 10 bases unmatched. Germline CDR1 reads SGHRS; CDR2 reads YFSETQ. CDR3 size: 17 residues. The CDR3 spells CASSLWTSGGGRETQYF. CDR3 nucleotides: TGCGCCAGCAGCCTATGGACTAGCGGGGGTGGAAGAGAGACCCAGTACTTC.

This sequence joins TRBV6-5 and TRBJ1-1; tentatively, D is TRBD1 (6 bases). The germline CDR1 and CDR2 sequences are MNHEY and SVGAGI. CDR3 length: 16 residues. Trimming took 2 bases from V and 1 from J, leaving 14 bases between them. The CDR3 coding sequence is TGTGCCAGCAGTTACGACGGGGGGCGGAGGAACACTGAAGCTTTCTTT. Encoded protein: CASSYDGGRRNTEAFF.